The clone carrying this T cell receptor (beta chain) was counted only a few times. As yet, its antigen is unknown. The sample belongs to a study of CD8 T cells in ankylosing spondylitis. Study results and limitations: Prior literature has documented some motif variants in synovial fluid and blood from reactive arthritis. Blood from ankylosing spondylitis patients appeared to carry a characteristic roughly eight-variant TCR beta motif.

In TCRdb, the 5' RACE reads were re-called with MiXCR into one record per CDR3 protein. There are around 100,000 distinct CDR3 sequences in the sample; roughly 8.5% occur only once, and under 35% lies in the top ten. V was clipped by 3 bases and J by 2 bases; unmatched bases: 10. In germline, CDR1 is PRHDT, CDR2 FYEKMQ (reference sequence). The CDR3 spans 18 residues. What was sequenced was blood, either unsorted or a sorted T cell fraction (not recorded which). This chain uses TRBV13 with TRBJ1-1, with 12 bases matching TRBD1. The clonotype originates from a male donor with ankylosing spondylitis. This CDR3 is CASSFEGTGGPPNTEAFF. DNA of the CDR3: TGTGCCAGCAGCTTTGAGGGGACAGGGGGCCCCCCTAACACTGAAGCTTTCTTT.